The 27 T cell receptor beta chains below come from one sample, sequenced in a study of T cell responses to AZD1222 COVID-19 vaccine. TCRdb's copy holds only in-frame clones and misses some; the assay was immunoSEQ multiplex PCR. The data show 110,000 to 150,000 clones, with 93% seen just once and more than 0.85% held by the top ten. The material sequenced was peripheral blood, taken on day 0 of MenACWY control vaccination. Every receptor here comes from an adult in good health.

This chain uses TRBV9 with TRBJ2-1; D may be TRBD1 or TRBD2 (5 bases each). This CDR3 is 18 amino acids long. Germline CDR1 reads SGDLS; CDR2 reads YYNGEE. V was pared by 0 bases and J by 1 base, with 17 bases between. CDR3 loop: CASSVVVGVGESYNEQFF. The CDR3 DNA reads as TGTGCCAGCAGCGTAGTGGTGGGAGTGGGGGAATCCTACAATGAGCAGTTCTTC.

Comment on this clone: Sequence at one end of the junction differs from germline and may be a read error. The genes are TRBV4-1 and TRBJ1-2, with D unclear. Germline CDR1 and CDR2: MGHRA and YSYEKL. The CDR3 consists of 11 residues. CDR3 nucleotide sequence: TGCGCCAGCAGCCACCCTGGACGGCGAGCTTTC. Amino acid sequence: CASSHPGRRAF.

The CDR3 reads CASSPNRADSPLHF. The DNA of the CDR3 is TGTGCCAGCAGCCCAAACAGGGCAGATTCACCCCTCCACTTT. The V and J genes are TRBV5-4 and TRBJ1-6; weak D call: TRBD1 (6 bases). The V end lost 4 bases, the J end lost 8 bases, and 13 bases lay between the germline ends. In germline, CDR1 is SGHNT, CDR2 YYREEE (reference sequence). The CDR3 has 14 residues. The full variable domain, completed using reference TRBV5-4 and TRBJ1-6, is ETGVTQSPTHLIKTRGQQVTLRCSSQSGHNTVSWYQQALGQGPQFIFQYYREEENGRGNFPPRFSGLQFPNYSSELNVNALELDDSALYLCASSPNRADSPLHFGNGTRLTVT.

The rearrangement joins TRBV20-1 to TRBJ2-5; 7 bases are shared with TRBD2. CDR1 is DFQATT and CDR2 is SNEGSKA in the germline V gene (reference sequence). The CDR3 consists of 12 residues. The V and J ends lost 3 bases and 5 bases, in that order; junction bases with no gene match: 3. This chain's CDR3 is CSASTSAETQYF. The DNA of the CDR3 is TGCAGTGCTAGTACTAGCGCCGAGACCCAGTACTTC.

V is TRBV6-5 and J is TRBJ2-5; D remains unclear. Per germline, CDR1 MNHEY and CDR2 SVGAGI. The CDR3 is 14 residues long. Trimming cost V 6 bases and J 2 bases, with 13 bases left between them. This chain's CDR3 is CASRLRTAQETQYF. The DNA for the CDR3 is TGTGCCAGCAGGCTAAGGACCGCGCAAGAGACCCAGTACTTC.

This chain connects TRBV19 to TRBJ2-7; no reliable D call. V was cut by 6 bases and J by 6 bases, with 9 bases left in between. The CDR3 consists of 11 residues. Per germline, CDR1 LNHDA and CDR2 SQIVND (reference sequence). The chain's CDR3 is CASRGGIEQYF. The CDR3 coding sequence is TGTGCCAGTAGAGGCGGTATCGAGCAGTACTTC.

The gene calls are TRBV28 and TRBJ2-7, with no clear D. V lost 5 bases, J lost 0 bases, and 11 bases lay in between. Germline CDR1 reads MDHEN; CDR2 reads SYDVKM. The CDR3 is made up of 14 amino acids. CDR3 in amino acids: CASSVPVSSYEQYF. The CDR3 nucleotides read TGTGCCAGCAGTGTACCGGTAAGCTCCTACGAGCAGTACTTC.

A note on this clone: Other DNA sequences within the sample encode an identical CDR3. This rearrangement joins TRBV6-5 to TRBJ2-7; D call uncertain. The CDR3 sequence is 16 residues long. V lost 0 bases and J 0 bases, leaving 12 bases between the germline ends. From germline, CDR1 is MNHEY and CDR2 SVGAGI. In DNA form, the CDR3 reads TGTGCCAGCAGTTACTCGACGGGCGAGAGCTCCTACGAGCAGTACTTC. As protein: CASSYSTGESSYEQYF.

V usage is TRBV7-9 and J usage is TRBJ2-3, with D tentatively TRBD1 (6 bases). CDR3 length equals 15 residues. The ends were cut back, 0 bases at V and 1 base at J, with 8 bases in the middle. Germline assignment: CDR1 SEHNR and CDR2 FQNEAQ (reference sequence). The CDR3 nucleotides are TGTGCCAGCAGCTTAGCACAGGGTGGCACAGATACGCAGTATTTT. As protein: CASSLAQGGTDTQYF.

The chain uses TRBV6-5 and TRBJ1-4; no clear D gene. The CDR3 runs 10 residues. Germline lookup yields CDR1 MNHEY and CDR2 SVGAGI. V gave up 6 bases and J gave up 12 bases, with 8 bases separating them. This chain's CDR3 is CASRRTELFF. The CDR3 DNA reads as TGTGCCAGCAGACGGACGGAACTGTTTTTT.

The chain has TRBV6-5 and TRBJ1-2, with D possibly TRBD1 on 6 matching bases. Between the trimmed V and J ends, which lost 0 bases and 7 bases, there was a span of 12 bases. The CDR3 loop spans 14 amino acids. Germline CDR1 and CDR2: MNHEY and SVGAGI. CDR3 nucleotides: TGTGCCAGCAGTTACTCCGACAGGAGCCCTGGCTACACCTTC. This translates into CASSYSDRSPGYTF.

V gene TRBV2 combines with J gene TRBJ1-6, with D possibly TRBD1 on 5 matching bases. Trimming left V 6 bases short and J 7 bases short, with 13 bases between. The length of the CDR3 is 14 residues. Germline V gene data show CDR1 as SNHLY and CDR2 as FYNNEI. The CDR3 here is CASSLTGANSPLHF. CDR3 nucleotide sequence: TGTGCCAGCAGCTTAACCGGGGCCAATTCACCCCTCCACTTT.

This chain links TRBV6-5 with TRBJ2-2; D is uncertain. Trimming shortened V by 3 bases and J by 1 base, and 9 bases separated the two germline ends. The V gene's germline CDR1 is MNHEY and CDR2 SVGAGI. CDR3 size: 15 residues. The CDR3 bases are TGTGCCAGCAGTTATTCCCGGCTGAACACCGGGGAGCTGTTTTTT. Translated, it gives CASSYSRLNTGELFF.

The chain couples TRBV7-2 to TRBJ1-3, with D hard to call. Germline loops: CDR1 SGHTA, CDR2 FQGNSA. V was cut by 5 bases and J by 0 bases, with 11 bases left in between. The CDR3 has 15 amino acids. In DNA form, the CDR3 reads TGTGCCAGCAGCCGGTATTTGAGCTCTGGAAACACCATATATTTT. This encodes CASSRYLSSGNTIYF.

The CDR3 region has the DNA TGTGCCAGCAGCGCCGGGGATAAGACTGAAGCTTTCTTT. This translates into CASSAGDKTEAFF. V and J are TRBV9 and TRBJ1-1; D not resolved. Between the trimmed V and J ends, which lost 3 bases and 5 bases, there was a span of 11 bases. The germline CDR1 and CDR2 sequences are SGDLS and YYNGEE. The CDR3 has 13 residues.

CDR3 sequence (DNA): TGTGCCAGCAGCTCGACAGCTAATGAAAAACTGTTTTTT. This gives the protein CASSSTANEKLFF. The chain links TRBV13 to TRBJ1-4; D may be TRBD1 (5 bases). CDR1 and CDR2 (germline): PRHDT, FYEKMQ (reference sequence). V was shortened by 4 bases and J by 3 bases, with 6 bases between the two germline ends. The CDR3 is 13 amino acids.

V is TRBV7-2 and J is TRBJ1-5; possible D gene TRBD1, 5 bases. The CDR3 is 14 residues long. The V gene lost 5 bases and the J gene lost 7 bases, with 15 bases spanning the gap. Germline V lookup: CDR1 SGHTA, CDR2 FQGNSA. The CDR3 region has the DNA TGTGCCAGCAGCCCCCAGGGACTCGGGCAGCCCCAGCATTTT. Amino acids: CASSPQGLGQPQHF. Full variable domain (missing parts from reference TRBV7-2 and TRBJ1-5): GAGVSQSPSNKVTEKGKDVELRCDPISGHTALYWYRQSLGQGLEFLIYFQGNSAPDKSGLPSDRFSAERTGGSVSTLTIQRTQQEDSAVYLCASSPQGLGQPQHFGDGTRLSIL.

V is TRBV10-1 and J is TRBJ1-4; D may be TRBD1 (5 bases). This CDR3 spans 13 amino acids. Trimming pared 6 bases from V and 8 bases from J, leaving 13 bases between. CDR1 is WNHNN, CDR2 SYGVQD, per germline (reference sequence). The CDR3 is CASSPGTEEKLFF. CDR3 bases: TGCGCCAGCAGCCCCGGGACGGAAGAAAAACTGTTTTTT.

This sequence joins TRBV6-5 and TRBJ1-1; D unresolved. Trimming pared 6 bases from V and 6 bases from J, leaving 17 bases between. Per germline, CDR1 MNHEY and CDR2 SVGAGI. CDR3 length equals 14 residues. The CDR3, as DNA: TGTGCCAGCAGCCCCCCGGGGTTAGGCGCTGAAGCTTTCTTT. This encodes CASSPPGLGAEAFF.

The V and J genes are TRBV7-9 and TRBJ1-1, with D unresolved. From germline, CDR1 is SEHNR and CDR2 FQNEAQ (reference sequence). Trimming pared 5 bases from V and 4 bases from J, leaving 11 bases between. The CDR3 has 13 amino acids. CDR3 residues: CASSIPLVTEAFF. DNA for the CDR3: TGTGCCAGCAGCATCCCCCTGGTCACTGAAGCTTTCTTT.

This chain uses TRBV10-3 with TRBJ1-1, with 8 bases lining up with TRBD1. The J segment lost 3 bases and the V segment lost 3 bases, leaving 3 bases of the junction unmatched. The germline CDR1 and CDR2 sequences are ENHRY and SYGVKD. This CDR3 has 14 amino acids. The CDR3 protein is CAISDPDRDTEAFF. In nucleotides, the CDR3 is TGTGCCATCAGTGACCCGGACAGGGACACTGAAGCTTTCTTT.

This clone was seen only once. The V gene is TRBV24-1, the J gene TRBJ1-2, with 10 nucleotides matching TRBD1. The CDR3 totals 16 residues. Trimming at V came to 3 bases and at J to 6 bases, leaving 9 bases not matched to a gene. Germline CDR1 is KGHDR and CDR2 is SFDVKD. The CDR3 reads CATSDAKTGGADGYTF. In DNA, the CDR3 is TGTGCCACCAGTGATGCCAAGACAGGGGGCGCAGATGGCTACACCTTC.

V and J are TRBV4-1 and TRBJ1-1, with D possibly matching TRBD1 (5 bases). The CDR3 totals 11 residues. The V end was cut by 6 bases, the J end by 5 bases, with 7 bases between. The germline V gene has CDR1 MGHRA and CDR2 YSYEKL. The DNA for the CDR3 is TGCGCCAGCAGGGGGGGGACTGAAGCTTTCTTT. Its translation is CASRGGTEAFF.

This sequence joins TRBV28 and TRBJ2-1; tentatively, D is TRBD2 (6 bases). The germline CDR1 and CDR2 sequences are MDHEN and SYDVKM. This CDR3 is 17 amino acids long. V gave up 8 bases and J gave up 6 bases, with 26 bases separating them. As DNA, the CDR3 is TGTGCCAGCCGGAGTGGGTCTTGGCGGGGCCGCCCCAATGAGCAGTTCTTC. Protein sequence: CASRSGSWRGRPNEQFF.

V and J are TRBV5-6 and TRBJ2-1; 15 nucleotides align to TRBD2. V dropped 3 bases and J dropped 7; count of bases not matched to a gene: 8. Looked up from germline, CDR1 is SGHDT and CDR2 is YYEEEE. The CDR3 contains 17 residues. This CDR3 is CASSYGLAGGPGNEQFF. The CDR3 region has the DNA TGTGCCAGCAGCTACGGACTAGCGGGAGGGCCGGGGAATGAGCAGTTCTTC.

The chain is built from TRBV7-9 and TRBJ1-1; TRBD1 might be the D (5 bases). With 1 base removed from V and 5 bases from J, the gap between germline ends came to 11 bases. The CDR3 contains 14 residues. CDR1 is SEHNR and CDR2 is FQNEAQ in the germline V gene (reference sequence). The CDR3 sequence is CASSLVQVGTEAFF. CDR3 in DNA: TGTGCCAGCAGCTTAGTACAGGTGGGGACTGAAGCTTTCTTT.

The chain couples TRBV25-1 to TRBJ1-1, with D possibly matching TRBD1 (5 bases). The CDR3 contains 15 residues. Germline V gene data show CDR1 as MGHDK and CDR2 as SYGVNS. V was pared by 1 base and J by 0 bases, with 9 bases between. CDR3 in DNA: TGTGCCAGCAGTGAATCGGGGGGGTTGAACACTGAAGCTTTCTTT. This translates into CASSESGGLNTEAFF.